The 14 T cell receptor beta chains given below trace back to one sample, sequenced in a study of OX40 agonist ivuxolimab in advanced cancers. Repertoires were generated with immunoSEQ multiplex PCR, while TCRdb's copy carries only in-frame clones and drops some. The sample has tens of thousands of clones; about 86% are singletons. The sample was CD4+ or CD8+ T cells sorted from blood, taken in a trial of the OX40 agonist ivuxolimab. These receptors all come from an adult with an advanced solid tumor such as melanoma, head and neck, liver or kidney cancer.

This clone was seen a handful of times. V is TRBV30 and J is TRBJ1-1; D ambiguous. CDR3 length equals 13 residues. Between the trimmed V and J ends, which lost 2 bases and 2 bases, there was a span of 9 bases. CDR1 and CDR2 from the germline V gene are GTSNPN and SVGIG (reference sequence). The CDR3 protein is CAWSREYNTEAFF. The DNA of the CDR3 is TGTGCCTGGAGTAGGGAATACAACACTGAAGCTTTCTTT.

This clone was detected only once. The same CDR3 also results from other DNA sequences found in this sample. The chain carries TRBV6-6 and TRBJ2-1; maybe TRBD2 (5 bases). Between the trimmed V and J ends, which lost 4 bases and 0 bases, there was a span of 13 bases. CDR1 is MNHNY, CDR2 SVGAGI, per germline (reference sequence). The CDR3 sequence is 16 residues long. The CDR3 DNA is TGTGCCAGCAGTTCCGATCGGGATGGCTCCTACAATGAGCAGTTCTTC. Its protein product is CASSSDRDGSYNEQFF.

The count of this clone is one. The chain employs TRBV7-2 and TRBJ2-7; tentative D call: TRBD2 (6 bases). Germline V gene data show CDR1 as SGHTA and CDR2 as FQGNSA. The V and J ends lost 5 bases and 3 bases respectively, with 14 bases between them. The CDR3 consists of 14 residues. CDR3 residues: CASSAAGHGYEQYF. In DNA, the CDR3 is TGTGCCAGCAGCGCGGCGGGGCATGGCTACGAGCAGTACTTC. Full variable domain (remainder filled in from reference TRBV7-2 and TRBJ2-7): GAGVSQSPSNKVTEKGKDVELRCDPISGHTALYWYRQSLGQGLEFLIYFQGNSAPDKSGLPSDRFSAERTGGSVSTLTIQRTQQEDSAVYLCASSAAGHGYEQYFGPGTRLTVT.

The rearrangement links TRBV15 to TRBJ2-5; D possibly uses TRBD1 or TRBD2 (5 bases each). Trimming stripped 0 bases from V and 2 bases from J, with 22 bases between. Germline CDR1 reads LNHNV; CDR2 reads YYDKDF (reference sequence). This CDR3 spans 19 amino acids. In nucleotides, the CDR3 is TGTGCCACCAGCAGAGATTCCCTAATGGGGACCGCAGTTCAAGAGACCCAGTACTTC. Translation: CATSRDSLMGTAVQETQYF.

This chain uses TRBV11-3 with TRBJ2-7; D is uncertain. The germline CDR1 and CDR2 sequences are SGHNT and YENEEA. The CDR3 sequence is 19 residues long. Trimming shortened V by 0 bases and J by 3 bases, and 24 bases separated the two germline ends. CDR3 coding DNA: TGTGCCAGCAGCTTAGAATGGGTTTCCCAGGCCGGAACCTACTACGAGCAGTACTTC. Translated: CASSLEWVSQAGTYYEQYF. The variable domain in full, completed from reference TRBV11-3 and TRBJ2-7, reads EAGVVQSPRYKIIEKKQPVAFWCNPISGHNTLYWYLQNLGQGPELLIRYENEEAVDDSQLPKDRFSAERLKGVDSTLKIQPAELGDSAVYLCASSLEWVSQAGTYYEQYFGPGTRLTVT.

This clone turned up a few times. The chain uses TRBV7-2 and TRBJ2-5; 13 bases map to TRBD2. CDR1 and CDR2 from the germline V gene are SGHTA and FQGNSA. The trim removed 3 bases at V and 4 bases at J, leaving 8 bases unmatched. This CDR3 is built from 17 residues. The CDR3 is CASSFHTSGGVRETQYF. The CDR3 DNA reads TGTGCCAGCAGCTTCCACACTAGCGGGGGGGTGCGAGAGACCCAGTACTTC.

The chain employs TRBV5-1 and TRBJ2-3; D is possibly TRBD2 (5 bases). V lost 2 bases to trimming and J lost 4 bases, with 14 bases between them. Per germline, CDR1 SGHRS and CDR2 YFSETQ. The CDR3 length is 15 residues. This chain's CDR3 is CASSFSGGSPDTQYF. CDR3 DNA sequence: TGCGCCAGCAGCTTCTCGGGCGGGTCCCCAGATACGCAGTATTTT.

V gene TRBV14 combines with J gene TRBJ2-3; possibly TRBD2 for D (6 bases). V lost 4 bases and J 2 bases, leaving 10 bases between the germline ends. The CDR3 runs to 14 residues. The germline gives CDR1 SGHDN, CDR2 FVKESK. CDR3 coding DNA: TGTGCCAGCAGCCGACTAGGGATCACAGATACGCAGTATTTT. It encodes CASSRLGITDTQYF.

CDR3 sequence reads: CASSGSRGNTIYF. CDR3 DNA: TGTGCCAGCAGCGGGTCGCGAGGAAACACCATATATTTT. V usage is TRBV7-2 and J usage is TRBJ1-3; D unresolved. CDR1 and CDR2 from the germline V gene are SGHTA and FQGNSA. The V end lost 5 bases, the J end lost 4 bases, and 9 bases lay between the germline ends. The length of the CDR3 is 13 residues.

This clone has just one count. The V call is TRBV28, the J call TRBJ2-6, with D unclear. Germline lookup yields CDR1 MDHEN and CDR2 SYDVKM. V lost 6 bases to trimming and J lost 0 bases, with 6 bases between them. This CDR3 region has 14 residues. CDR3 amino acids: CASRQGSGANVLTF. CDR3 bases: TGTGCCAGCAGACAAGGCTCTGGGGCCAACGTCCTGACTTTC.

The rearrangement links TRBV6-1 to TRBJ1-4; 7 bases agree with TRBD1. The CDR3 runs 15 residues. The germline V gene has CDR1 MNHNS and CDR2 SASEGT. V was clipped by 4 bases and J by 3 bases; unmatched bases: 5. The chain's CDR3 is CASSAAGTANEKLFF. CDR3 nucleotide sequence: TGTGCCAGCAGTGCGGCCGGGACAGCTAATGAAAAACTGTTTTTT.

The CDR3 bases are TGTGCCAGCAGCTTCCGGGGATCTAGGCCGAGCACCGGGGAGCTGTTTTTT. Amino acids: CASSFRGSRPSTGELFF. The gene calls are TRBV5-6 and TRBJ2-2; perhaps TRBD2 as D (5 bases). Germline CDR1 SGHDT, CDR2 YYEEEE. With 2 bases removed from V and 4 bases from J, the gap between germline ends came to 18 bases. This CDR3 has 17 amino acids.

Concerning this clone itself: This specimen includes other DNA sequences encoding the same CDR3. This chain connects TRBV7-9 to TRBJ1-1; D remains ambiguous. CDR3 length: 13 amino acids. Germline-derived CDR1 and CDR2 are SEHNR and FQNEAQ (reference sequence). V was trimmed by 1 base and J by 5 bases, leaving 8 bases between them. The CDR3 DNA reads as TGTGCCAGCAGCTTAGTTGATGGGACTGAAGCTTTCTTT. Its protein product is CASSLVDGTEAFF. Full variable domain (outside the CDR3, taken from reference TRBV7-9 and TRBJ1-1): DTGVSQNPRHKITKRGQNVTFRCDPISEHNRLYWYRQTLGQGPEFLTYFQNEAQLEKSRLLSDRFSAERPKGSFSTLEIQRTEQGDSAMYLCASSLVDGTEAFFGQGTRLTVV.

This clone is a singleton in its sample. The genes are TRBV11-3 and TRBJ2-4, with TRBD1 as a possible D gene (5 bases). The germline V gene encodes CDR1 SGHNT and CDR2 YENEEA. The V end was cut by 0 bases, the J end by 0 bases, with 12 bases between. The CDR3 has 17 amino acids. CDR3 DNA: TGTGCCAGCAGCTTAGATTTGGGGCCGGGAGCCAAAAACATTCAGTACTTC. Its translation: CASSLDLGPGAKNIQYF.